This TCR beta chain was recovered during a study of cytomegalovirus exposure and HLA in healthy donors. PCR amplification relied on 60 Vbeta primers (plus 13 Jbeta primers). The assay was immunoSEQ multiplex PCR, and TCRdb's table has in-frame clones only and misses some. The data hold 100,000 to 150,000 clones, with 60% to 85% observed a single time. The CDR3 loop spans 15 amino acids. Trimming removed 4 bases from V and 2 bases from J, with 15 bases in between. Germline loops: CDR1 SGHRS, CDR2 YFSETQ. This receptor was identified in a man in his forties or fifties in good health and CMV-seronegative. Sequenced sample: PBMCs. This chain links TRBV5-1 with TRBJ1-1; D perhaps matches TRBD1 (6 bases). CDR3 sequence reads: CASSQGTPYNTEAFF. In DNA form, the CDR3 reads TGCGCCAGCAGCCAAGGGACACCTTACAACACTGAAGCTTTCTTT.